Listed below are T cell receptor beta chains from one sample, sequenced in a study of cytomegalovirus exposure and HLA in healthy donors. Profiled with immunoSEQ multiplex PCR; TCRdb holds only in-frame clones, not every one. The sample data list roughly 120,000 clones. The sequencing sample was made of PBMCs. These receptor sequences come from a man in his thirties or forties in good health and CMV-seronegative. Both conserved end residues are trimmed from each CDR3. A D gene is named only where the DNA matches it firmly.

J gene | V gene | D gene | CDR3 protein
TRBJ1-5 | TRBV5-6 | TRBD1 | ASSLGGQLINQPQH
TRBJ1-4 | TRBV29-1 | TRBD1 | SVLSARQGGKLF
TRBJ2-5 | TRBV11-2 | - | ASSLDPEDDQY
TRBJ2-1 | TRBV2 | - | ASNIGRGEQF
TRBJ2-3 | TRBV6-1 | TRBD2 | ASSELAGGPDTQY
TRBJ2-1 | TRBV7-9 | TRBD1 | ASSPRGSRHNEQF
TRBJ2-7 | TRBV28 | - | ASSLSLAGYYEQY
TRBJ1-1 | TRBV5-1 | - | ASSFKERGANTEAF
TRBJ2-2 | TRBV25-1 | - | ASSVRGNTGELF
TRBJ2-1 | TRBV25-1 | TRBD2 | ASSLPAGGGEQF
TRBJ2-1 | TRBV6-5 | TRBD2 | ASTPPASGYNEQF
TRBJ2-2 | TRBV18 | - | ASSLLGGTGELF
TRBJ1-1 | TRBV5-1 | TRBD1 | ASSTQGTPANTEAF
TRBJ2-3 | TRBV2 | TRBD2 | ASSEPPGGGALDTQY
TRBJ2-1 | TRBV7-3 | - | ASSLGQYNEQF
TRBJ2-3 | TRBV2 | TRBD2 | ASGPGLAGGSDTQY
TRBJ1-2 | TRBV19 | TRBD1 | ASSPTLQGARGYT
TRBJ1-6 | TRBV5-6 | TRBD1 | ASSFGTGANSPLH
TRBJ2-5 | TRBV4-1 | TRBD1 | ASSRMAGGGETQY
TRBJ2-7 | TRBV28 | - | ASPTGCFFPCYEQY
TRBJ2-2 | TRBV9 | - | ASSVEGSNTGELF
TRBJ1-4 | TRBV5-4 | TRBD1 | ASSPTTGGRGQLF
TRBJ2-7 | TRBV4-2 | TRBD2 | ASSQGLAGGDSSYEQY
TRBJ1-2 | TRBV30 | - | AWSSSNYGYT